The rows below give T cell receptor beta chains drawn from one sample of a study of blood T cell repertoires in COVID-19. Assay used: immunoSEQ multiplex PCR; TCRdb lists only in-frame clones, some missing. The sample has more than 150,000 clones, approximately 88% seen once. Sequencing was done on a sample of PBMCs or T cells enriched from blood (not recorded which). These receptor sequences come from a woman aged 55-70 years who had recovered from COVID-19. Both conserved end residues are part of each CDR3. A D gene is named only where the DNA matches it firmly. Expanded clones get a size class; other rows say once, few or many, or leave the size out.

TRBV28	TRBJ2-1	NA	TRBD1	CASSLNLRQGYNEQFF	TGTGCCAGCAGTTTAAACCTAAGACAGGGATACAATGAGCAGTTCTTC
TRBV12-5	TRBJ2-5	once	NA	CASGLVRGETQYF	TGTGCTAGTGGGCTAGTAAGGGGAGAGACCCAGTACTTC
TRBV7-2	TRBJ1-2	NA	NA	CASSFDRNYGYTF	TGTGCCAGCAGCTTCGACAGGAACTATGGCTACACCTTC
TRBV4-1	TRBJ2-1	NA	NA	CASSHEDLLAYNEQFF	TGCGCCAGCAGCCATGAAGACTTATTAGCCTACAATGAGCAGTTCTTC
TRBV9	TRBJ2-3	NA	TRBD1	CASMPGTGITDTQYF	TGTGCCAGCATGCCCGGGACAGGGATCACAGATACGCAGTATTTT
TRBV28	TRBJ2-6	once	NA	CASRLSGANVLTF	TGTGCCAGCAGACTCTCTGGGGCCAACGTCCTGACTTTC
TRBV7-2	TRBJ1-1	few	NA	CASSLQGGSTEAFF	TGTGCCAGCAGCTTACAGGGTGGATCCACTGAAGCTTTCTTT
TRBV6-6	TRBJ2-7	NA	TRBD2	CATTGGWARSTYEQYF	TGTGCCACCACCGGGGGGTGGGCACGGTCCACTTACGAGCAGTACTTC
TRBV5-1	TRBJ2-7	NA	TRBD2	CASSSGTSGVNEQYF	TGCGCCAGCAGCTCCGGGACTAGCGGGGTGAACGAGCAGTACTTC
TRBV5-4	TRBJ2-3	NA	NA	CASSLGSARGYTDTQYF	TGTGCCAGCAGCTTGGGGTCTGCAAGGGGCTACACAGATACGCAGTATTTT
TRBV9	TRBJ2-1	NA	TRBD2	CASSAGLAGGRRVNEQFF	TGTGCCAGCAGCGCAGGACTAGCGGGGGGGCGTCGGGTCAATGAGCAGTTCTTC
TRBV21-1	TRBJ1-3	NA	NA	CATPGDRGKFGNTIYF	TGTGCCACTCCGGGGGACAGGGGAAAATTCGGAAACACCATATATTTT
TRBV5-1	TRBJ2-5	once	NA	CASSLGATGPETQYF	TGCGCCAGCAGCTTGGGGGCTACAGGGCCAGAGACCCAGTACTTC
TRBV7-9	TRBJ1-3	NA	TRBD1	CASSLEWGQGGNTIYF	TGTGCCAGCAGCTTAGAGTGGGGACAGGGGGGAAACACCATATATTTT
TRBV4-1	TRBJ1-2	NA	NA	CASSQAPGDYGYTF	TGCGCCAGCAGCCAGGCTCCAGGGGACTATGGCTACACCTTC
TRBV7-3	TRBJ2-7	NA	TRBD1	CASSWTGRSEQYF	TGTGCCAGCAGCTGGACAGGGCGGTCCGAGCAGTACTTC
TRBV19	TRBJ1-5	NA	NA	CASSWDTYQPQHF	TGTGCCAGTAGTTGGGACACCTATCAGCCCCAGCATTTT
TRBV28	TRBJ1-1	few	TRBD1	CASSLGTGMNTEAFF	TGTGCCAGCAGTTTAGGGACAGGGATGAACACTGAAGCTTTCTTT
TRBV28	TRBJ1-3	NA	NA	CASSPGWASSGNTIYF	TGTGCCAGCAGTCCTGGATGGGCCTCGTCTGGAAACACCATATATTTT
TRBV5-1	TRBJ2-1	NA	TRBD1	CASSYYRGAEQFF	TGCGCCAGCAGCTACTACAGGGGGGCTGAGCAGTTCTTC
TRBV2	TRBJ1-5	NA	TRBD1	CASSADRIGNQPQHF	TGTGCCAGCAGTGCGGACAGGATTGGGAATCAGCCCCAGCATTTT
TRBV10-3	TRBJ1-1	NA	NA	CAISESGRNTEAFF	TGTGCCATCAGTGAGTCGGGCCGTAACACTGAAGCTTTCTTT
TRBV5-1	TRBJ1-1	NA	NA	CASSSDPNYTEAFF	TGCGCCAGCAGCTCCGATCCAAACTACACTGAAGCTTTCTTT
TRBV7-9	TRBJ2-7	NA	TRBD2	CASSAGLAREQYF	TGTGCCAGCAGCGCGGGACTAGCTCGCGAGCAGTACTTC
TRBV23-1	TRBJ2-2	few	NA	CASSQSIGQGENTGELFF	TGCGCCAGCAGTCAATCGATTGGGCAGGGTGAGAACACCGGGGAGCTGTTTTTT
TRBV14	TRBJ2-2	NA	NA	CASSRSGTFTGELFF	TGTGCCAGCAGCCGTTCGGGAACGTTCACCGGGGAGCTGTTTTTT
TRBV3-1/TRBV3-2	TRBJ2-3	NA	NA	CASSQDRGWGGTDTQYF	TGTGCCAGCAGCCAAGATCGGGGGTGGGGGGGCACAGATACGCAGTATTTT
TRBV12-3/TRBV12-4	TRBJ1-2	NA	TRBD1	CASTMTGSYGYTF	TGTGCCAGCACCATGACAGGGTCCTATGGCTACACCTTC
TRBV7-6	TRBJ1-2	NA	TRBD1	CASSPAGTGVGYTF	TGTGCCAGCAGCCCAGCGGGGACAGGGGTCGGCTACACCTTC
TRBV27	TRBJ2-7	NA	TRBD2	CASSITSGGAVYEQYF	TGTGCCAGCAGCATCACTAGCGGGGGGGCGGTCTACGAGCAGTACTTC
TRBV28	TRBJ2-4	NA	TRBD2	CASSPGLAGELGNIQYF	TGTGCCAGCAGTCCAGGACTAGCGGGAGAGTTGGGGAACATTCAGTACTTC
TRBV5-1	TRBJ2-5	NA	NA	CASSRTRQEETQYF	TGCGCCAGCAGCCGAACTAGACAGGAAGAGACCCAGTACTTC
TRBV2	TRBJ1-5	NA	TRBD1	CASTGRTGGWQPQHF	TGTGCCAGCACAGGCCGGACAGGGGGTTGGCAGCCCCAGCATTTT
TRBV19	TRBJ1-4	NA	TRBD1	CASSIIRGKLFF	TGTGCCAGTAGTATAATCAGGGGGAAACTGTTTTTT
TRBV15	TRBJ2-7	NA	NA	CATSREGGNYEQYF	TGTGCCACCAGCAGAGAAGGCGGGAACTACGAGCAGTACTTC
TRBV25-1	TRBJ2-1	NA	TRBD2	CASATSGSTNEQFF	TGTGCCAGCGCAACTAGCGGGAGTACAAATGAGCAGTTCTTC
TRBV30	TRBJ1-5	NA	TRBD1	CAWSIQGFTSQPQHF	TGTGCCTGGAGTATACAGGGGTTTACTTCTCAGCCCCAGCATTTT
TRBV5-4	TRBJ1-3	NA	TRBD1	CASNLRGPGNTIYF	TGTGCCAGCAACCTCAGGGGGCCTGGAAACACCATATATTTT
TRBV2	TRBJ1-1	NA	TRBD1	CASTTGGSTEAFF	TGTGCCAGCACGACAGGGGGAAGCACTGAAGCTTTCTTT
TRBV2	TRBJ1-2	NA	TRBD1	CASIRETGTGVGHGYTF	TGTGCCAGCATTAGGGAGACAGGGACAGGTGTGGGACATGGCTACACCTTC
TRBV21-1	TRBJ2-3	once	NA	CASSDGGGLDTQYF	TGTGCCAGCAGTGATGGGGGGGGGCTGGATACGCAGTATTTT
TRBV7-9	TRBJ2-2	NA	NA	CASSLDSSNTGELFF	TGTGCCAGCAGCCTGGACAGCTCGAACACCGGGGAGCTGTTTTTT
TRBV7-9	TRBJ2-5	NA	TRBD1	CASSLRTGIETQYF	TGTGCCAGCAGCTTAAGGACAGGGATAGAGACCCAGTACTTC
TRBV2	TRBJ2-1	NA	TRBD2	CASSVRTRNNEQFF	TGTGCCAGCAGTGTGCGGACTAGGAACAATGAGCAGTTCTTC